The subject of this entry is one T cell receptor (beta chain). Some clones are missing from TCRdb's copy, which holds only in-frame ones; the method was immunoSEQ multiplex PCR. The sample lists about 100,000 clones; about 92% were seen once. This CDR3 comprises 14 residues. Trimming shortened V by 0 bases and J by 3 bases, and 8 bases separated the two germline ends. Germline CDR1 reads MNHEY; CDR2 reads SVGEGT. The data originate from a study of control samples from healthy donors and cancer patients. Sequencing input: blood. The sequence came from a young man in good health. The J gene is TRBJ2-5, the V gene TRBV6-2 or TRBV6-3; D call uncertain. Here the CDR3 DNA reads TGTGCCAGCAGTTACTCGTTGGGAAAAGAGACCCAGTACTTC. Translated, it gives CASSYSLGKETQYF.